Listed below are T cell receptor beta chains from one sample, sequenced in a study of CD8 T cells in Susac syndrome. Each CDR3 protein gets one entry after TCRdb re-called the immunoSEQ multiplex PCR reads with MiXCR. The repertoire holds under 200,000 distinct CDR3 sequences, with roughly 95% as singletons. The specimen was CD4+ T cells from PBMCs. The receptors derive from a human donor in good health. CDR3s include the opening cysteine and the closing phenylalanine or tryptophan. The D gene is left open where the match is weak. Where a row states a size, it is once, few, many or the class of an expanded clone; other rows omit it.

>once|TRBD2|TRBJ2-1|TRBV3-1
CASSQDRGLVHEQFF
TGTGCCAGCAGCCAAGATAGAGGACTAGTACATGAGCAGTTCTTC
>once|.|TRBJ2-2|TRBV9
CASSALGRNTGELFF
TGTGCCAGCAGCGCTCTGGGGAGGAACACCGGGGAGCTGTTTTTT
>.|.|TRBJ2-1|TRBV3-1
CASSQDIASDEQFF
TGTGCCAGCAGCCAAGATATAGCGTCGGATGAGCAGTTCTTC
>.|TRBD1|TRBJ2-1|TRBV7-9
CASSLVDREQFF
TGTGCCAGCAGCTTAGTGGACAGGGAGCAGTTCTTC
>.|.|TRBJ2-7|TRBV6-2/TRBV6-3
CASKGLSEQYF
TGTGCCAGCAAGGGTCTCAGCGAGCAGTACTTC
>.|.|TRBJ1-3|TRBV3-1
CASSQGPDSGNTIYF
TGTGCCAGCAGCCAAGGGCCAGACTCTGGAAACACCATATATTTT
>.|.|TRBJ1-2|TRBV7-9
CASSPSGQDYGYTF
TGTGCCAGCAGCCCCTCGGGCCAGGACTATGGCTACACCTTC
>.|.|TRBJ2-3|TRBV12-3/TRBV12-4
CASSELGRHTQYF
TGTGCCAGCAGCGAGCTAGGGAGGCATACGCAGTATTTT
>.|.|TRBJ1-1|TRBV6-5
CASSSGGTEAFF
TGTGCCAGCAGCTCGGGAGGCACTGAAGCTTTCTTT
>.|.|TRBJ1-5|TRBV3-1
CASSFGRVSNQPQHF
TGTGCCAGCAGCTTCGGGAGGGTGAGCAATCAGCCCCAGCATTTT
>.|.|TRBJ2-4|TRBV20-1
CSASYGPLAKNIQYF
TGCAGTGCTAGTTACGGGCCTCTAGCCAAAAACATTCAGTACTTC
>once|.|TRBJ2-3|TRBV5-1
CASSVDQRSSKDTQYF
TGCGCCAGCAGCGTTGATCAGCGTTCGTCAAAAGATACGCAGTATTTT
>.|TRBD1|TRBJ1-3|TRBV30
CACQDRALTGNTIYF
TGTGCCTGCCAGGACAGGGCCTTAACTGGAAACACCATATATTTT
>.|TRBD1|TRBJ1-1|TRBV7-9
CASSLAGQGWTEAFF
TGTGCCAGCAGCTTAGCGGGACAGGGGTGGACTGAAGCTTTCTTT
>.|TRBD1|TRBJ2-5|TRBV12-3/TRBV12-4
CASSSRTGIAETQYF
TGTGCCAGCAGTTCCAGGACAGGGATCGCGGAGACCCAGTACTTC
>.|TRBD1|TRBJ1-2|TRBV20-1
CSARKGGPGYGYTF
TGCAGTGCTAGGAAAGGGGGCCCCGGCTATGGCTACACCTTC
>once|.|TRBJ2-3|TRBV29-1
CSVEPEGRADTQYF
TGCAGCGTTGAACCGGAGGGCCGGGCAGATACGCAGTATTTT
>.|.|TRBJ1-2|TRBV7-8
CASSQSGYGYTF
TGTGCCAGCAGCCAGTCAGGCTATGGCTACACCTTC
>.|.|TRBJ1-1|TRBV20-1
CSARPWGTEAFF
TGCAGTGCTAGACCATGGGGGACTGAAGCTTTCTTT
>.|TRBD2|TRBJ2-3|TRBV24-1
CATSDPKTSFTDTQYF
TGTGCCACCAGTGATCCTAAGACTAGCTTCACAGATACGCAGTATTTT
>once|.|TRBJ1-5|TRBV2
CASSDGGNQPQHF
TGTGCCAGCAGTGACGGGGGAAATCAGCCCCAGCATTTT
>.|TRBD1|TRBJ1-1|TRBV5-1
CASSFGTGDTEAFF
TGCGCCAGCAGCTTCGGGACAGGGGACACTGAAGCTTTCTTT
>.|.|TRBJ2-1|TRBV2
CASSEDRNNEQFF
TGTGCCAGCAGTGAGGACAGAAACAATGAGCAGTTCTTC
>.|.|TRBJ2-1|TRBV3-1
CASSWDTSSYNEQFF
TGTGCCAGCAGCTGGGACACGAGCTCCTACAATGAGCAGTTCTTC
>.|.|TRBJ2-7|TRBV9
CASSVGSGWEQYF
TGTGCCAGCAGCGTAGGATCAGGTTGGGAGCAGTACTTC
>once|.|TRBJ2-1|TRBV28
CASSFRDRTYNEQFF
TGTGCCAGCAGTTTTAGAGACAGGACCTACAATGAGCAGTTCTTC
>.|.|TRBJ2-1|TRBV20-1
CSATTGYDYNEQFF
TGCAGTGCTACCACAGGGTACGATTACAATGAGCAGTTCTTC
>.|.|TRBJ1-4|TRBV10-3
CAISEGREKLFF
TGTGCCATCAGTGAGGGCCGTGAAAAACTGTTTTTT
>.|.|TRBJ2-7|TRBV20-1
CSAAPLAGGQYF
TGCAGTGCTGCCCCGCTCGCCGGAGGGCAGTACTTC
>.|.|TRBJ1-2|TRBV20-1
CSAPEDNYGYTF
TGCAGTGCTCCCGAGGACAACTATGGCTACACCTTC
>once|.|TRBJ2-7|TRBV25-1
CASSDTRGSYEQYF
TGTGCCAGCAGCGACACTCGGGGATCCTACGAGCAGTACTTC
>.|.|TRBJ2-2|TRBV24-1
CATSDPPGELFF
TGTGCCACCAGTGATCCCCCCGGGGAGCTGTTTTTT
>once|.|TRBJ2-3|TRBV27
CASSSKLQADTQYF
TGTGCCAGCAGTTCAAAACTCCAGGCCGATACGCAGTATTTT
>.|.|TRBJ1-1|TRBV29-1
CSVEEGSYEGAFF
TGCAGCGTTGAAGAGGGGTCGTATGAGGGAGCTTTCTTT
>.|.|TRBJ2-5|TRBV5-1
CASSSQGIQETQYF
TGCGCCAGCAGCTCCCAGGGGATCCAAGAGACCCAGTACTTC
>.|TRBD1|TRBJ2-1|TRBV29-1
CSVEGHRDRGQNEQFF
TGCAGCGTTGAAGGGCACCGGGACAGGGGACAAAATGAGCAGTTCTTC
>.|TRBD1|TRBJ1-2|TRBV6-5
CATWTGGGVGYTF
TGTGCCACTTGGACAGGGGGCGGAGTTGGCTACACCTTC